This T cell receptor (beta chain) comes out of a study of shared clonotypes between healthy human individuals. Whole-study results and caveats: Non-shared clonotypes had lower generation probabilities than those shared by all four donors.

A word on this clone: Antigen: not known.

The naive CD8 subset, CD45RO-negative cells positively selected for CCR7, excluded terminally differentiated effector memory CD45RA+ cells. The ends were cut back, 4 bases at V and 0 bases at J, with 9 bases in the middle. Per germline, CDR1 SGHRS and CDR2 YFSETQ. The CDR3 extends over 14 amino acids. Over several immunoSEQ plates, each subset's genomic DNA was distributed in even portions. When replicate PCRs were run on sorted subsets, they used about 200 ng DNA, around 33,000 T cell genomes. Original processing methods: ImmunoSEQ junction-only sequences lacked quality scores, so their filtering differed. Sequencing used immunoSEQ multiplex PCR; TCRdb keeps in-frame clones, though not all of them. V and J calls and clone size are as listed in that table; D and trimming were resolved from the DNA. The sample contains nearly 600,000 clones, nearly 97% of which appear only once.

This rearrangement joins TRBV5-1 to TRBJ2-3; D is uncertain. This clonotype was sampled from a woman in her 30s in good health. The sequenced material came from naive CD8+ T cells sorted from blood. For the CDR3, the DNA is TGCGCCAGCAGCGGCCGACGGAGCACAGATACGCAGTATTTT. Residues: CASSGRRSTDTQYF.